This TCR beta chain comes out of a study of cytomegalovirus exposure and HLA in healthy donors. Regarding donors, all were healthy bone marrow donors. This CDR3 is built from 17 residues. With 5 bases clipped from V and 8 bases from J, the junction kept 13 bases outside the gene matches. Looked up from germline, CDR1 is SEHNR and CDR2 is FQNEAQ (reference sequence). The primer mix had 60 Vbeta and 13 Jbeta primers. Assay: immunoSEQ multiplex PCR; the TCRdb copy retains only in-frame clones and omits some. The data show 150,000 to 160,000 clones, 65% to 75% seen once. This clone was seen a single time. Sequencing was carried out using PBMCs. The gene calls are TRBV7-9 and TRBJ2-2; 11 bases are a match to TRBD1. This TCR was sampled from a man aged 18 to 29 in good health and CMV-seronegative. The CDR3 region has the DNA TGTGCCAGCAGCATCCCTCCGGGACAGGGGGTTTTAGGGGAGCTGTTTTTT. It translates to CASSIPPGQGVLGELFF. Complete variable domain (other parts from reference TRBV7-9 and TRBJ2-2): DTGVSQNPRHKITKRGQNVTFRCDPISEHNRLYWYRQTLGQGPEFLTYFQNEAQLEKSRLLSDRFSAERPKGSFSTLEIQRTEQGDSAMYLCASSIPPGQGVLGELFFGEGSRLTVL.